This entry describes one T cell receptor beta chain. Its recognized antigen is unknown. No base-level quality is on record; no much larger clone is a single base apart. The sequencer listed for this sample is Illumina HiSeq 1500. TCRdb reran the public reads through fastp at Q25 and MiXCR, keeping productive beta chains. A single entry per CDR3 protein holds the most common genes and DNA from its merged rows. For this sample there are 370,000 or so distinct CDR3 sequences; about 34% appear just once. The top ten constitute about 13% of the sample. The sample's treatment or condition label, decoded: in vitro stimulation with specific CMV peptide epitopes to enrich CMV-specific T cells. Compared with germline, V lacks 4 bases and J lacks 4 bases; bases without a gene match: 5. Including the terminal cysteine and phenylalanine, the CDR3 comprises 14 residues. Just CDR3 DNA is preserved here, 42 bases in frame from base 1. For CDR1 and CDR2, the germline V gene lists SGHRS and YFSETQ.

The data originate from a study of T cell repertoires in cytomegalovirus infection (dated by TCRdb to the late 2010s). As for the study more broadly: Alongside well-studied HLA-B-restricted epitopes, the peptide stimulations were aimed at recently identified HLA-C-restricted CMV epitopes, whose presentation resists viral immunomodulation. Donor HLA type was relevant to the analysis, because carriage of CMV infection together with the matching HLA type was indicated by public TCR beta signatures.

General findings and caveats noted by the study authors: In both this cohort and an independent roughly 350-donor cohort, the cumulative frequency of public TCR beta family members distinguished carriers of CMV infection plus the relevant HLA type. The ex vivo response was dominated by HLA-C-restricted CMV-specific TCR beta clonotypes, which also provided the single most frequent clonotype in two of eight donors.

Sequences were derived from cultured PBMCs, sampled from culture after CMV antigen stimulation. The sequence was collected from a human donor in good health (CMV status not recorded). Some clones in this sample may be carry-over from other donors' samples. The chain is encoded by TRBV5-1 joined to TRBJ2-4; TRBD2 aligns with 7 central bases. The nucleotide sequence reads TGCGCCAGCAGCATCGGGAGGACGAAAAACATTCAGTACTTC. Its protein reads: CASSIGRTKNIQYF.